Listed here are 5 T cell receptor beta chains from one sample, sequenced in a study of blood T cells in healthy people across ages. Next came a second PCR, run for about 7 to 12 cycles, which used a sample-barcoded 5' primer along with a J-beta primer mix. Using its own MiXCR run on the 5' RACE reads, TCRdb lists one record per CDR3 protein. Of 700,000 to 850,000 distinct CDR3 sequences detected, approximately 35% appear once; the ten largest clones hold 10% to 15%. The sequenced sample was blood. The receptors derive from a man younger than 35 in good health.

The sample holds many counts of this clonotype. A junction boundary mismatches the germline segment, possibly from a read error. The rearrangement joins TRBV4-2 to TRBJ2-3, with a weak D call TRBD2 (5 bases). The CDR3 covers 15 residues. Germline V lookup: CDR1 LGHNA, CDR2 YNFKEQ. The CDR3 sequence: CASSEDWTWGDTQYF. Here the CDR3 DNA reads TGTGCCAGCAGCGAAGACTGGACTTGGGGAGATACGCAGTATTTT.

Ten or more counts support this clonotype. The CDR3 spells CSANTGTSGPSEQFF. The CDR3 region has the DNA TGCAGTGCTAATACCGGGACTAGCGGCCCAAGTGAGCAGTTCTTC. The rearrangement joins TRBV20-1 to TRBJ2-1; TRBD2 aligns across 11 bases. The CDR3 runs 15 residues. The J segment lost 9 bases and the V segment lost 4 bases, leaving 11 bases of the junction unmatched. CDR1 is DFQATT, CDR2 SNEGSKA, per germline (reference sequence).

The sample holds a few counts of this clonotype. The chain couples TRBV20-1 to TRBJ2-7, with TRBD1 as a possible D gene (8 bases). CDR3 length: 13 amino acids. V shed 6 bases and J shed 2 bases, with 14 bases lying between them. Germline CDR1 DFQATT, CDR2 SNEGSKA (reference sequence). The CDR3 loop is CSARTGRAYEQYF. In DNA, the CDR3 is TGCAGTGCGCGGACAGGGAGGGCCTACGAGCAGTACTTC.

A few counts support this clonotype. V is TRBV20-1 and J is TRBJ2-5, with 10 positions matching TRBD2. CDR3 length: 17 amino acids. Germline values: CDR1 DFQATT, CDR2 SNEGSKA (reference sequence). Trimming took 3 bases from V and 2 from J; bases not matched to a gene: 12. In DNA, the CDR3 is TGCAGTGCTAGGGACCTAAGGGAACTAGCGGGGCAAGAGACCCAGTACTTC. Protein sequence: CSARDLRELAGQETQYF.

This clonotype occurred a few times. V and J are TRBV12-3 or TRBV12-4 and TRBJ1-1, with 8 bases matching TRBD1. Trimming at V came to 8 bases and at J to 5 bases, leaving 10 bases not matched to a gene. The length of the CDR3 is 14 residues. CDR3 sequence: CASGVTGGRTEAFF. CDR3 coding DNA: TGTGCCAGCGGAGTAACAGGGGGACGAACTGAAGCTTTCTTT.